This entry lists 7 T cell receptor beta chains sequenced from one sample in a study of OX40 agonist ivuxolimab in advanced cancers. Sequenced by immunoSEQ multiplex PCR; TCRdb stores in-frame clones only, minus some. The sample consists of roughly 64,000 clones, about 85% of them appearing once. The material was CD4+ or CD8+ T cells sorted from blood, obtained in a trial of the OX40 agonist ivuxolimab. These receptors came from an adult with an advanced solid tumor such as melanoma, head and neck, liver or kidney cancer.

The V gene is TRBV5-1, the J gene TRBJ2-3; TRBD2 aligns across 9 bases. Trimming removed 4 bases from V and 0 bases from J; junction bases left unmatched: 3. Germline-derived CDR1 and CDR2 are SGHRS and YFSETQ. CDR3 length: 15 amino acids. Here the CDR3 reads CASSPGLASTDTQYF. In nucleotides, the CDR3 is TGCGCCAGCAGCCCGGGACTAGCTAGCACAGATACGCAGTATTTT.

This clone occurred a few times. This sequence joins TRBV6-1 and TRBJ1-1; the D gene is possibly TRBD1 (6 bases). Germline CDR1 reads MNHNS; CDR2 reads SASEGT. The CDR3 extends over 11 amino acids. Trimming removed 3 bases from V and 12 bases from J, with 11 bases in between. DNA of the CDR3: TGTGCCAGCAGTGAGTCGGACAGACCTTTCTTT. Translating gives CASSESDRPFF.

The J gene is TRBJ1-1, the V gene TRBV5-4; D is uncertain. V was cut by 2 bases and J by 3 bases, with 8 bases left in between. In germline, CDR1 is SGHNT, CDR2 YYREEE (reference sequence). The CDR3 covers 13 residues. CDR3 sequence: CASSFDRHTEAFF. As DNA, the CDR3 is TGTGCCAGCAGCTTCGACCGACACACTGAAGCTTTCTTT.

As to this clone: The junction departs from the called germline gene at one end, perhaps through a read error. The chain has TRBV7-8 and TRBJ2-7; 9 bases line up with TRBD1. This CDR3 is 12 amino acids long. Germline values: CDR1 SGHVS, CDR2 FQNEAQ. For the CDR3, the DNA is TGTGCCAGCAGCCCCCTAGGGGACAGGGCGAACTTC. It encodes CASSPLGDRANF.

The J gene is TRBJ2-1, the V gene TRBV2; TRBD2 is a possible D gene (6 bases). The CDR3 consists of 15 residues. The germline CDR1 and CDR2 sequences are SNHLY and FYNNEI. Trimming took off 1 base at V and 10 bases at J, with 17 bases between the two ends. Written as DNA, the CDR3 is TGTGCCAGCAGTGAAGAGAGCGGGTCCTTAGGGGAGCAGTTCTTC. It is translated as CASSEESGSLGEQFF. The whole variable domain, remainder taken from reference TRBV2 and TRBJ2-1, is EPEVTQTPSHQVTQMGQEVILRCVPISNHLYFYWYRQILGQKVEFLVSFYNNEISEKSEIFDDQFSVERPDGSNFTLKIRSTKLEDSAMYFCASSEESGSLGEQFFGPGTRLTVL.

In DNA, the CDR3 is TGCGCCAGCAGTCAAATCCGGGACACTGAGGCCCATTACGAGCAGTACTTC. Translation: CASSQIRDTEAHYEQYF. The V and J genes are TRBV23-1 and TRBJ2-7; TRBD1 is a possible D gene (6 bases). TRBV23-1 is an open reading frame, and its role is uncertain. The CDR3 is 17 residues long. V lost 2 bases, J lost 4 bases, and 21 bases lay in between.

This chain connects TRBV27 to TRBJ2-6; TRBD1 might be the D (5 bases). The CDR3 loop spans 19 amino acids. Per the germline V gene, CDR1 is MNHEY and CDR2 is SMNVEV (reference sequence). V shed 2 bases and J shed 2 bases, with 19 bases lying between them. CDR3 DNA sequence: TGTGCCAGCAGTTTAATCCCTACGACAGCCGCGGCTGGGGCCAACGTCCTGACTTTC. Its translation: CASSLIPTTAAAGANVLTF.